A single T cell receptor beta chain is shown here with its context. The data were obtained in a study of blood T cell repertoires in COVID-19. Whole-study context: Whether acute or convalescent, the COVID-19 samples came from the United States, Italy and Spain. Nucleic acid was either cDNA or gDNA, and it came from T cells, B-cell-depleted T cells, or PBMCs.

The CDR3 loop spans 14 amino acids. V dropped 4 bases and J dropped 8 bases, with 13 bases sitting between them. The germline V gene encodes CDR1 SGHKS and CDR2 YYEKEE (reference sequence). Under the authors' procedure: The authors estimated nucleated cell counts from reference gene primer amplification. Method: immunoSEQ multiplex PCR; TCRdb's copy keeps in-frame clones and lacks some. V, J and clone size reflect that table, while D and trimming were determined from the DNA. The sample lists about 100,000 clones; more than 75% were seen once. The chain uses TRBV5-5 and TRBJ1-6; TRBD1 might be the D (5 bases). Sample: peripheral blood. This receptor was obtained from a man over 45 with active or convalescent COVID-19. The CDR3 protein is CASSQGNRDSPLHF. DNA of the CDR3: TGTGCCAGCAGCCAGGGTAATAGGGATTCACCCCTCCACTTT. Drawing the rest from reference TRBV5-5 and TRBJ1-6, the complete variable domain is DAGVTQSPTHLIKTRGQQVTLRCSPISGHKSVSWYQQVLGQGPQFIFQYYEKEERGRGNFPDRFSARQFPNYSSELNVNALLLGDSALYLCASSQGNRDSPLHFGNGTRLTVT.